This TCR beta chain was found in a study of Ad26.COV2.S vaccination and SARS-CoV-2 variants. Whole-study findings and limits: Recipients of either vaccine or placebo displayed similar breadth of non-spike TCRs. Measures of TCR breadth and depth may have fallen short of total T cell responses. Substantial post-vaccination breadth of spike-specific CD8+ and CD4+ T cell responses was reported.

The CDR3 has 13 residues. V shed 3 bases and J shed 4 bases, with 10 bases lying between them. Germline V gives CDR1 SGDLS, CDR2 YYNGEE. TCRdb's table, derived via immunoSEQ multiplex PCR, lists solely in-frame clones and lacks some. The table lists 180,000 or so clones, around 88% of them singletons. Note on this clone: Its antigen is still unknown.

The chain is built from TRBV9 and TRBJ2-5; D not resolved. Here the sequenced sample was peripheral blood, taken after recovery from COVID-19. The source is a human donor who had recovered from COVID-19. The CDR3 DNA follows: TGTGCCAGCAGCGCCAAAGGAATAGAGACCCAGTACTTC. This sequence encodes CASSAKGIETQYF. Using reference TRBV9 and TRBJ2-5 for the parts outside the CDR3, the full variable domain is DSGVTQTPKHLITATGQRVTLRCSPRSGDLSVYWYQQSLDQGLQFLIQYYNGEERAKGNILERFSAQQFPDLHSELNLSSLELGDSALYFCASSAKGIETQYFGPGTRLLVL.